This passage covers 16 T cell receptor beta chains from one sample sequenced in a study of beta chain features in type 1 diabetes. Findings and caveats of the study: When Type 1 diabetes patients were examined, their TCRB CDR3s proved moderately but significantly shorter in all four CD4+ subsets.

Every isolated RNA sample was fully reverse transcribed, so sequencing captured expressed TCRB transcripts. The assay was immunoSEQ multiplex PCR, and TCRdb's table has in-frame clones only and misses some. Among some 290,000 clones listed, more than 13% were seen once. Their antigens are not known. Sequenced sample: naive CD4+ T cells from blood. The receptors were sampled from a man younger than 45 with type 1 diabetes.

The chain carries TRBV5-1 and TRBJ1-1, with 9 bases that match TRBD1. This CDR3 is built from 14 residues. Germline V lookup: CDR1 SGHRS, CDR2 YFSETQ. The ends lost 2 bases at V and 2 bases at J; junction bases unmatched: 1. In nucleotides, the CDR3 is TGCGCCAGCAGCTTTACAGGGGGCAACACTGAAGCTTTCTTT. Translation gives CASSFTGGNTEAFF.

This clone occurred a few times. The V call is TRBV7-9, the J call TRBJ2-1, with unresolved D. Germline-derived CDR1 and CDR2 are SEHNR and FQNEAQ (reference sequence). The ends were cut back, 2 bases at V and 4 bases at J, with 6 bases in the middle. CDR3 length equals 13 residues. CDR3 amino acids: CASSLNSYNEQFF. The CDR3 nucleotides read TGTGCCAGCAGCTTAAACTCGTACAATGAGCAGTTCTTC.

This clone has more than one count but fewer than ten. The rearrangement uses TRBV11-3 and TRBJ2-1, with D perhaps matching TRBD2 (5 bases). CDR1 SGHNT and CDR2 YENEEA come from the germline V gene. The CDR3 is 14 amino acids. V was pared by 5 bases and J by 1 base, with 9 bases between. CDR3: CASSRGFSYNEQFF. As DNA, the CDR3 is TGTGCCAGCAGCCGCGGGTTTTCCTACAATGAGCAGTTCTTC.

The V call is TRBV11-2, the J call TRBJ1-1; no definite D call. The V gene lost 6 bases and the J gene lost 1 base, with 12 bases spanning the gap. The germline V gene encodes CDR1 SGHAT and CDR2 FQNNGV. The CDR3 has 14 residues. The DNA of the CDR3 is TGTGCCAGCAGACGAGGCAGCTCGAACACTGAAGCTTTCTTT. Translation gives CASRRGSSNTEAFF.

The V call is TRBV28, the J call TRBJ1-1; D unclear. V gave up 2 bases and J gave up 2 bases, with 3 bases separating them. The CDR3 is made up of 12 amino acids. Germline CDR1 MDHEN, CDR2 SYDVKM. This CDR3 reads CASSLINTEAFF. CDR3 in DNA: TGTGCCAGCAGTTTAATAAACACTGAAGCTTTCTTT. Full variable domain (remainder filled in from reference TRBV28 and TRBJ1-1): DVKVTQSSRYLVKRTGEKVFLECVQDMDHENMFWYRQDPGLGLRLIYFSYDVKMKEKGDIPEGYSVSREKKERFSLILESASTNQTSMYLCASSLINTEAFFGQGTRLTVV.

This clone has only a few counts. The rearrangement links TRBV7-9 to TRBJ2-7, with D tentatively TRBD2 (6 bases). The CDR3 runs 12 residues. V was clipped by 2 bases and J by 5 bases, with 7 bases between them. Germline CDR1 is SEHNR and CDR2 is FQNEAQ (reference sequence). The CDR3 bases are TGTGCCAGCAGCTTAACGGGGGACGAGCAGTACTTC. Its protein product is CASSLTGDEQYF.

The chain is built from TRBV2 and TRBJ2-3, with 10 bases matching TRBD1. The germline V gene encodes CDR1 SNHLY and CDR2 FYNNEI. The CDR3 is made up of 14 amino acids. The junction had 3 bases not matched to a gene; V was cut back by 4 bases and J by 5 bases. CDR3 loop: CASSGQGAGDTQYF. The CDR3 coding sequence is TGTGCCAGCAGTGGACAGGGGGCCGGAGATACGCAGTATTTT.

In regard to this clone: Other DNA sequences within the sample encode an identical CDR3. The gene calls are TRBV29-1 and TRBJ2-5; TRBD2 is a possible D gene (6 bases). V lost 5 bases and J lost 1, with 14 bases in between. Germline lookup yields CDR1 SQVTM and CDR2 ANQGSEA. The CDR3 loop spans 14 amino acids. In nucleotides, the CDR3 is TGCAGCGTTTCCGGAACTAGCCGCCAAGAGACCCAGTACTTC. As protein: CSVSGTSRQETQYF.

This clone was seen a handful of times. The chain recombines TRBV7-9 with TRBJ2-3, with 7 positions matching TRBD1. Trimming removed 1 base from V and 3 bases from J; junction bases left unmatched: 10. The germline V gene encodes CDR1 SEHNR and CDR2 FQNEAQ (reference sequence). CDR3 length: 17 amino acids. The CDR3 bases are TGTGCCAGCAGCTTAGGCGTCGTCGTCAGGGGGACAGATACGCAGTATTTT. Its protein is CASSLGVVVRGTDTQYF.

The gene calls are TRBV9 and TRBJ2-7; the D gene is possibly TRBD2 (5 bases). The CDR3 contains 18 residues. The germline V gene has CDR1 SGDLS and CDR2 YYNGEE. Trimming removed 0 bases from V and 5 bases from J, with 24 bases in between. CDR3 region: CASSVDITPGGSGDEQYF. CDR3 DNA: TGTGCCAGCAGCGTAGATATTACCCCAGGTGGGAGTGGCGACGAGCAGTACTTC.

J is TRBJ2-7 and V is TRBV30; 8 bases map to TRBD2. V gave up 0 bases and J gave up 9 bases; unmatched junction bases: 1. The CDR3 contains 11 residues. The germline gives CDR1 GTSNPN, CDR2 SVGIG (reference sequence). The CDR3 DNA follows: TGTGCCTGGAGTGTACTAGCGGTGCAGTACTTC. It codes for CAWSVLAVQYF.

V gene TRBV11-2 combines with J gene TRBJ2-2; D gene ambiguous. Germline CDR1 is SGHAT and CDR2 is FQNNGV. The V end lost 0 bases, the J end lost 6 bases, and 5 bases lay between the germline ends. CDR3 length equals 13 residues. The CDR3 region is CASSLELAGELFF. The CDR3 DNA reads TGTGCCAGCAGCTTAGAACTTGCCGGGGAGCTGTTTTTT.

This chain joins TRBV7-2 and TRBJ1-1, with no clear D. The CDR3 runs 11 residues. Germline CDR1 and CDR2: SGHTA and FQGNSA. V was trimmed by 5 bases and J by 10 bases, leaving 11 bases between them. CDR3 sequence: CASSPRVRAFF. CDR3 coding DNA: TGTGCCAGCAGCCCCCGAGTCCGAGCTTTCTTT.

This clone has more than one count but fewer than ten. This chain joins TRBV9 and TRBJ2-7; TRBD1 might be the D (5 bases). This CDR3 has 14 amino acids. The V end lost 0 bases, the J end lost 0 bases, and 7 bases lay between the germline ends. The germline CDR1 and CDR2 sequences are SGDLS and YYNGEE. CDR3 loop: CASSVADNSYEQYF. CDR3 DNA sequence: TGTGCCAGCAGCGTAGCGGACAACTCCTACGAGCAGTACTTC. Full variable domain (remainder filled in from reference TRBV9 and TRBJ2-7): DSGVTQTPKHLITATGQRVTLRCSPRSGDLSVYWYQQSLDQGLQFLIQYYNGEERAKGNILERFSAQQFPDLHSELNLSSLELGDSALYFCASSVADNSYEQYFGPGTRLTVT.

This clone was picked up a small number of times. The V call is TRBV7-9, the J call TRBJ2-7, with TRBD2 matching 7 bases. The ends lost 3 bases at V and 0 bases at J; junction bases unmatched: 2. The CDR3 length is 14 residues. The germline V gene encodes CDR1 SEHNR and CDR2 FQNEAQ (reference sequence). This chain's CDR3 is CASSFRDYSYEQYF. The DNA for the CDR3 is TGTGCCAGCAGCTTCCGGGACTACTCCTACGAGCAGTACTTC.

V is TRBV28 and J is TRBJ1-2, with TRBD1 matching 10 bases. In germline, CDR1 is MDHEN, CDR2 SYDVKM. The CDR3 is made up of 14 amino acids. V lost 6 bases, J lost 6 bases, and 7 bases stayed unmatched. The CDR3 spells CASSIGQGGDGYTF. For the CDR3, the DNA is TGTGCCAGCAGCATAGGACAGGGGGGAGATGGCTACACCTTC.